The 18 T cell receptor beta chains below come from one sample, sequenced in a study of T-cell reconstitution after alpha-beta-depleted transplantation in children. The authors prepared the TCRbeta library with unique molecular identifiers. TCRdb independently ran MiXCR on the PCR reads; one entry per CDR3 protein. The sample includes about 16,000 distinct CDR3 sequences, 5% to 5.5% of them seen just once. This specimen was PBMCs, taken before TCRalphabeta/CD19-depleted stem cell transplant. The receptors were gathered from a boy aged 10-17 years with acute lymphoblastic leukemia, due to receive a stem cell transplant.

This clonotype was recorded many times. The chain has TRBV15 and TRBJ1-1; 7 nucleotides line up with TRBD1. The germline CDR1 and CDR2 sequences are LNHNV and YYDKDF (reference sequence). The CDR3 covers 13 residues. V shed 5 bases, J shed 5 bases, and the junction held 5 bases outside the gene matches. CDR3 sequence (DNA): TGTGCCACCAGCCGACAGGGTGGGACTGAAGCTTTCTTT. Protein sequence: CATSRQGGTEAFF. The variable domain in full, completed from reference TRBV15 and TRBJ1-1, reads DAMVIQNPRYQVTQFGKPVTLSCSQTLNHNVMYWYQQKSSQAPKLLFHYYDKDFNNEADTPDNFQSRRPNTSFCFLDIRSPGLGDTAMYLCATSRQGGTEAFFGQGTRLTVV.

The table lists this clonotype with many counts. This chain connects TRBV7-8 to TRBJ1-5; D gene uncertain. Germline CDR1 reads SGHVS; CDR2 reads FQNEAQ. The V gene lost 7 bases and the J gene lost 5 bases, with 18 bases spanning the gap. The CDR3 sequence is 15 residues long. The CDR3 DNA follows: TGTGCCAGCACCACAAGCGGGGAGGGCGATCAGCCCCAGCATTTT. This codes for CASTTSGEGDQPQHF.

This clonotype came up many times. The CDR3 region has the DNA TGCAGTGCTAGATATCAGGGCGGGGTGAACACTGAAGCTTTCTTT. Protein product: CSARYQGGVNTEAFF. J is TRBJ1-1 and V is TRBV20-1, with D perhaps matching TRBD1 (5 bases). V was trimmed by 2 bases and J by 0 bases, leaving 13 bases between them. The CDR3 runs 15 residues. Per the germline V gene, CDR1 is DFQATT and CDR2 is SNEGSKA (reference sequence).

V gene TRBV30 combines with J gene TRBJ2-2; TRBD1 is a possible D gene (6 bases). Per germline, CDR1 GTSNPN and CDR2 SVGIG (reference sequence). The ends were cut back, 5 bases at V and 9 bases at J, with 10 bases in the middle. There are 11 residues in the CDR3. This CDR3 is CAWLTGRELFF. CDR3 DNA sequence: TGTGCCTGGCTAACAGGGAGGGAGCTGTTTTTT.

This clonotype was counted many times. The chain uses TRBV5-1 and TRBJ1-1; 9 nucleotides line up with TRBD1. This CDR3 contains 15 residues. The V and J ends lost 7 bases and 1 base, in that order; junction bases with no gene match: 8. Germline CDR1 and CDR2: SGHRS and YFSETQ. As DNA, the CDR3 is TGCGCCAGCTTGGGACAGGGTGGGAGGAACACTGAAGCTTTCTTT. This sequence encodes CASLGQGGRNTEAFF.

This clonotype was seen ten or more times. The gene calls are TRBV7-6 and TRBJ2-1; TRBD2 aligns across 8 bases. This CDR3 region has 16 residues. V lost 4 bases to trimming and J lost 4 bases; unmatched junction nucleotides: 9. CDR1 is SGHVS, CDR2 FNYEAQ, per germline. As DNA, the CDR3 is TGTGCCAGCAGCTCCCGGGAGGGCAGGGGTTACAATGAGCAGTTCTTC. Translation: CASSSREGRGYNEQFF.

This clonotype has ten or more counts. This sequence joins TRBV2 and TRBJ1-5, with D perhaps matching TRBD1 (5 bases). The V gene's germline CDR1 is SNHLY and CDR2 FYNNEI. This CDR3 contains 15 residues. V lost 3 bases to trimming and J lost 1 base, with 10 bases between them. The CDR3 DNA is TGTGCCAGCAGTGAGGAGGGGTTGAGCAATCAGCCCCAGCATTTT. It yields the protein CASSEEGLSNQPQHF.

This clonotype was observed many times. CDR3 sequence: CASSLTGGSYEQYF. The CDR3, as DNA: TGTGCCAGCAGCTTAACCGGCGGCTCCTACGAGCAGTACTTC. This sequence joins TRBV7-8 and TRBJ2-7; D call uncertain. Germline assignment: CDR1 SGHVS and CDR2 FQNEAQ. CDR3 length: 14 amino acids. V lost 2 bases and J lost 0, with 8 bases in between.

There are many counts of this clonotype. V and J are TRBV6-5 and TRBJ2-5; D unclear. Trimming cost V 0 bases and J 2 bases, with 13 bases left between them. CDR1 is MNHEY, CDR2 SVGAGI, per germline. The length of the CDR3 is 16 residues. CDR3 coding DNA: TGTGCCAGCAGTTACTCGTTCGTAGACTCACAAGAGACCCAGTACTTC. Its protein product is CASSYSFVDSQETQYF.

In its sample, this clonotype was seen many times. This chain connects TRBV4-2 to TRBJ1-5; D unresolved. Germline V gene lookup returns CDR1 LGHNA and CDR2 YNFKEQ. The CDR3 sequence is 15 residues long. Trimming took off 0 bases at V and 0 bases at J, with 6 bases between the two ends. The CDR3 DNA follows: TGTGCCAGCAGCCAAGAGGGTTATAGCAATCAGCCCCAGCATTTT. Translated: CASSQEGYSNQPQHF.

This clonotype was observed a single time. The chain uses TRBV3-1 and TRBJ2-3, with 8 bases fitting TRBD2. Trimming cost V 11 bases and J 3 bases; bases outside gene matches: 19. CDR3 length: 17 amino acids. CDR1 is LGHDT, CDR2 YNNKEL, per germline (reference sequence). CDR3 in DNA: TGTGCCTCCTGCCCTAAATCAGAGCGGGGGCTAACAGATACGCAGTATTTT. This sequence encodes CASCPKSERGLTDTQYF.

This clonotype was detected many times. The genes are TRBV11-2 and TRBJ1-2; possible D gene TRBD1, 5 bases. This CDR3 is built from 15 residues. Trimming pared 0 bases from V and 8 bases from J, leaving 16 bases between. Germline V CDR1 and CDR2: SGHAT, FQNNGV. Here the CDR3 DNA reads TGTGCCAGCAGCTTAGATCCCAGGGCGGGGAGCGGCTACACCTTC. Translated, it gives CASSLDPRAGSGYTF.

Concerning this clonotype: A clone one base away is much larger, so this may be a read error. The chain employs TRBV4-2 and TRBJ2-5, with D possibly being TRBD1 or TRBD2 (6 bases each). Trimming pared 6 bases from V and 5 bases from J, leaving 16 bases between. The V gene's germline CDR1 is LGHNA and CDR2 YNFKEQ. CDR3 length: 14 amino acids. CDR3 residues: CASSPGGPGETQYF. CDR3 DNA: TGTGCCAGCAGTCCTGGGGGGCCCGGGGAGACCCAGTACTTC.

This chain links TRBV7-9 with TRBJ1-1; D not certain. The CDR3 is 14 residues long. Germline CDR1 reads SEHNR; CDR2 reads FQNEAQ (reference sequence). Trimming removed 6 bases at V and 0 bases at J, with 11 bases between. CDR3 region: CASRHWIMNTEAFF. CDR3 in DNA: TGTGCCAGCAGGCATTGGATCATGAACACTGAAGCTTTCTTT. Looking up the rest from reference TRBV7-9 and TRBJ1-1 gives the full variable domain: DTGVSQNPRHKITKRGQNVTFRCDPISEHNRLYWYRQTLGQGPEFLTYFQNEAQLEKSRLLSDRFSAERPKGSFSTLEIQRTEQGDSAMYLCASRHWIMNTEAFFGQGTRLTVV.

This clonotype was found many times. In DNA, the CDR3 is TGCAGTGCATCCGAAGTGGTTACTGAAGCTTTCTTT. The encoded protein is CSASEVVTEAFF. The chain employs TRBV20-1 and TRBJ1-1; D unclear. V shed 6 bases and J shed 5 bases, with 13 bases lying between them. Germline V gene lookup returns CDR1 DFQATT and CDR2 SNEGSKA (reference sequence). The CDR3 loop spans 12 amino acids.

By share, this clonotype ranks as medium-sized (0.01 to 0.1%). The V and J genes are TRBV29-1 and TRBJ2-5; 9 bases line up with TRBD1. V was clipped by 8 bases and J by 7 bases; unmatched bases: 14. Germline CDR1 reads SQVTM; CDR2 reads ANQGSEA. The CDR3 contains 14 residues. As DNA, the CDR3 is TGCAGCTCATTACAGGGGGCGCAATCTTCGACCCAGTACTTC. As protein: CSSLQGAQSSTQYF.

In regard to this clonotype: A much larger clone lies one base from this, so it may be a read error. V is TRBV19 and J is TRBJ2-1, with D perhaps matching TRBD1 (5 bases). The germline CDR1 and CDR2 sequences are LNHDA and SQIVND (reference sequence). The CDR3 runs 17 residues. Trimming shortened V by 5 bases and J by 0 bases, and 17 bases separated the two germline ends. The CDR3 protein is CASSPTHGAFSYNEQFF. The CDR3 coding sequence is TGTGCCAGTAGTCCGACACATGGGGCTTTCTCCTACAATGAGCAGTTCTTC.

This clonotype was seen many times. The chain is built from TRBV5-6 and TRBJ2-1; 9 bases fit TRBD2. J lost 2 bases, V lost 0 bases, and 6 bases had no gene match. The CDR3 consists of 17 residues. Germline-derived CDR1 and CDR2 are SGHDT and YYEEEE. In DNA form, the CDR3 reads TGTGCCAGCAGCTTGGCCCTGGCGGGGGGGGCCTACAATGAGCAGTTCTTC. Its translation is CASSLALAGGAYNEQFF.